The clone carrying this T cell receptor (beta chain) was seen more than once but under ten times. Its target is unknown. The study ran its PCR with 60 Vbeta and 13 Jbeta primers. Measured with immunoSEQ multiplex PCR; TCRdb has only the in-frame clones, and not every one. Among 50,000 to 60,000 clones, about three quarters were seen once, and the ten largest hold under 3.5%. Trimming stripped 2 bases from V and 2 bases from J, with 9 bases between. CDR3 length: 14 amino acids. CDR1 is MDHEN, CDR2 SYDVKM, per germline. These data originate in a study of cytomegalovirus exposure and HLA in healthy donors. At the level of the study: For the roughly 400 genotyped donors, around 76% fell within the Caucasian-associated ancestry cluster. Study-wide points: TCR beta sequences numbering over 15,000 were associated with HLA alleles at 0.05 false discovery rate in a later analysis. A missense variant in DCLRE1C was later tied to TCR beta V- and J-gene trimming.

The TCR sequence derives from a woman aged 35 to 49 in good health and CMV-seropositive. The sample consisted of PBMCs. The chain joins TRBV28 to TRBJ1-1; tentatively, D is TRBD1 (5 bases). CDR3 sequence (DNA): TGTGCCAGCAGTTTAGGACATCTAAACACTGAAGCTTTCTTT. This sequence encodes CASSLGHLNTEAFF.